This T cell receptor beta chain stems from a study of cytomegalovirus exposure and HLA in healthy donors. Use of 60 Vbeta and 13 Jbeta primers characterized the PCR. Clones were sequenced by immunoSEQ multiplex PCR, and TCRdb holds only the in-frame ones, with some missing. Seen here are approximately 95,000 clones, 81% observed once, and the top ten hold roughly 4%. Germline V gene data show CDR1 as SGHRS and CDR2 as YFSETQ. The CDR3 spans 15 residues. Trimming removed 3 bases from V and 5 bases from J; junction bases left unmatched: 7. The chain employs TRBV5-1 and TRBJ2-1, with 8 bases that match TRBD1. The clonotype was recovered from a woman aged 70-85 years in good health and CMV-seropositive. Sequenced material: PBMCs. The CDR3 sequence is CASSSGQGGNNEQFF. The CDR3 nucleotides read TGCGCCAGCAGCTCAGGACAGGGAGGCAACAATGAGCAGTTCTTC.